These 8 T cell receptor beta chains were all obtained from the same sample, sequenced in a study of shared clonotypes between healthy human individuals. The assay was immunoSEQ multiplex PCR, and TCRdb's table has in-frame clones only and misses some. The sample shows some 500,000 clones, roughly 95% of them seen only once. Sequencing was done on a sample of naive CD4+ T cells sorted from blood. The subset here: CD45RA+ positively selected. These receptors were collected from a woman between 25 and 40 years old in good health.

The V call is TRBV10-3, the J call TRBJ2-7, with 10 positions matching TRBD2. The CDR3 consists of 13 residues. V dropped 5 bases and J dropped 4; count of bases not matched to a gene: 2. Looked up from germline, CDR1 is ENHRY and CDR2 is SYGVKD. The CDR3 nucleotides read TGTGCCATCAGTCCTAGCGGGAGATACGAGCAGTACTTC. Protein: CAISPSGRYEQYF.

This clone was observed a few times. The chain carries TRBV19 and TRBJ2-2; the D is unclear. Per the germline V gene, CDR1 is LNHDA and CDR2 is SQIVND (reference sequence). The CDR3 totals 15 residues. Trimming removed 4 bases at V and 3 bases at J, with 12 bases between. CDR3 sequence: CASSTTGLYTGELFF. For the CDR3, the DNA is TGTGCCAGTAGTACCACCGGGTTATACACCGGGGAGCTGTTTTTT.

This clone showed up just a few times. V gene TRBV27 combines with J gene TRBJ1-5; no clear D. The length of the CDR3 is 14 residues. In germline, CDR1 is MNHEY, CDR2 SMNVEV (reference sequence). The V and J ends lost 0 bases and 7 bases respectively, with 10 bases between them. The CDR3 sequence: CASSLSTVGQPQHF. Here the CDR3 DNA reads TGTGCCAGCAGTTTATCGACTGTAGGCCAGCCCCAGCATTTT.

The chain has TRBV10-3 and TRBJ1-1, with 11 nucleotides matching TRBD1. This CDR3 is 13 amino acids long. The V gene end was trimmed by 10 bases and the J gene end by 5 bases; junction bases not matched to a gene: 6. Germline V gene sequence: CDR1 ENHRY, CDR2 SYGVKD. CDR3 protein: CATGTGGPTEAFF. CDR3 nucleotide sequence: TGTGCCACCGGGACAGGGGGACCTACTGAAGCTTTCTTT.

The chain employs TRBV29-1 and TRBJ2-7, with D possibly TRBD1 on 6 matching bases. Looked up from germline, CDR1 is SQVTM and CDR2 is ANQGSEA. Trimming pared 2 bases from V and 6 bases from J, leaving 26 bases between. CDR3 length equals 17 residues. The CDR3 coding sequence is TGCAGCGTTGAAAGTCAGGGGTTATGGGTGTCTGGGGCCGAGCAGTACTTC. Its translation: CSVESQGLWVSGAEQYF.

The chain is built from TRBV5-1 and TRBJ2-1; 12 bases align to TRBD2. CDR3 length equals 16 residues. Germline V gives CDR1 SGHRS, CDR2 YFSETQ. After removal of 0 bases from V and 9 bases from J, the junction contained 7 bases not matched to a gene. In DNA form, the CDR3 reads TGCGCCAGCAGCTTGGCCCTAGCGGGAGGGCAGGGTGAGCAGTTCTTC. Translation: CASSLALAGGQGEQFF.

The chain has TRBV19 and TRBJ1-2; TRBD1 might be the D (6 bases). Trimming removed 6 bases at V and 6 bases at J, with 17 bases between. Germline V gene sequence: CDR1 LNHDA, CDR2 SQIVND (reference sequence). This CDR3 is built from 14 residues. CDR3 amino acids: CASSARGTGNGYTF. CDR3 coding DNA: TGTGCCAGTAGCGCCCGCGGTACAGGGAATGGCTACACCTTC. Combining the CDR3 with reference TRBV19 and TRBJ1-2 gives the whole variable domain DGGITQSPKYLFRKEGQNVTLSCEQNLNHDAMYWYRQDPGQGLRLIYYSQIVNDFQKGDIAEGYSVSREKKESFPLTVTSAQKNPTAFYLCASSARGTGNGYTFGSGTRLTVV.

This clone was recorded only once. The rearrangement uses TRBV29-1 and TRBJ2-5, with 14 bases that match TRBD2. The CDR3 has 16 residues. CDR1 and CDR2 (germline): SQVTM, ANQGSEA. V shed 5 bases, J shed 4 bases, and the junction held 9 bases outside the gene matches. The CDR3 DNA follows: TGCAGCGTTTCGGCGGGACTAGCGGGAGCTAGAGAGACCCAGTACTTC. Its protein product is CSVSAGLAGARETQYF.